A single T cell receptor (beta chain) is shown here with its context. The sample originates from a study of blood T cell repertoires in COVID-19. Study-level background: COVID-19 samples from acute and convalescent phases originated in the United States, Italy and Spain. PBMCs, B-cell-depleted T cells, or T cells provided the cDNA or gDNA that made up the material.

CDR3 size: 13 residues. Per the germline V gene, CDR1 is MNHEY and CDR2 is SMNVEV (reference sequence). Trimming removed 3 bases at V and 0 bases at J, with 6 bases between. Original analysis: Counts of nucleated cells, estimated from reference gene primer amplification, were obtained. This table comes from immunoSEQ multiplex PCR, and its TCRdb copy is limited to in-frame clones, with some not included. That table is the source of V, J and clone size, and D and trimming were worked out from the DNA. The sample lists 140,000 or so clones; roughly 85% were seen once. The receptor was derived from a man aged 45 to 65 with acute or convalescent COVID-19. The sequenced sample was peripheral blood. The V call is TRBV27, the J call TRBJ2-7; D remains ambiguous. Written as DNA, the CDR3 is TGTGCCAGCAGTTTCGGAGCCTCCTACGAGCAGTACTTC. Translated, it gives CASSFGASYEQYF.